Each of the 28 T cell receptor beta chains below was sequenced from the same sample in a study of shared clonotypes between healthy human individuals. This table comes from immunoSEQ multiplex PCR, and its TCRdb copy is limited to in-frame clones, with some not included. The sample carries 450,000 to 500,000 clones, about 82% recorded once. Sequencing was performed on PBMCs. These receptors all come from a woman in her 40s in good health. Some clones in this sample may be carry-over from other donors' samples.

This clone has just a few counts. J is TRBJ2-2 and V is TRBV7-3; no firm D call. Trimming removed 0 bases from V and 2 bases from J, with 4 bases in between. Germline-derived CDR1 and CDR2 are SGHTA and FQGTGA. The CDR3 extends over 14 amino acids. The DNA of the CDR3 is TGTGCCAGCAGCTTAACCTTTAACACCGGGGAGCTGTTTTTT. Encoded protein: CASSLTFNTGELFF.

The CDR3 nucleotides read TGCGCCAGCAGTGAGTCGACCGGGACTAGCGGGGAGGATACGCAGTATTTT. Translated: CASSESTGTSGEDTQYF. The chain has TRBV10-2 and TRBJ2-3, with 13 bases matching TRBD2. This CDR3 is built from 17 residues. The J segment lost 6 bases and the V segment lost 0 bases, leaving 6 bases of the junction unmatched. Germline assignment: CDR1 WSHSY and CDR2 SAAADI.

The chain joins TRBV6-1 to TRBJ2-7; weak D call: TRBD2 (6 bases). This CDR3 comprises 16 residues. The germline CDR1 and CDR2 sequences are MNHNS and SASEGT. The ends were cut back, 2 bases at V and 2 bases at J, with 16 bases in the middle. The CDR3 DNA reads TGTGCCAGCAGTGAAAACCGCTTCGGGAGCGCCTACGAGCAGTACTTC. This codes for CASSENRFGSAYEQYF.

V is TRBV4-1 and J is TRBJ1-1; 9 bases are a match to TRBD1. The CDR3 length is 16 residues. The germline V gene has CDR1 MGHRA and CDR2 YSYEKL. V was pared by 3 bases and J by 11 bases, with 16 bases of the junction left unmatched. The CDR3 is CASSHPVRRTGVSAFF. Written as DNA, the CDR3 is TGCGCCAGCAGCCACCCCGTCCGGCGGACAGGGGTCTCCGCTTTCTTT.

The DNA for the CDR3 is TGTGCCAGTAGTGGGGGTAGCGGGAGTCGCTACGAGCAGTACTTC. This gives the protein CASSGGSGSRYEQYF. This rearrangement joins TRBV19 to TRBJ2-7; 9 nucleotides align to TRBD2. The V segment lost 5 bases and the J segment 3 bases; nucleotides outside the gene matches: 8. Looked up from germline, CDR1 is LNHDA and CDR2 is SQIVND (reference sequence). The CDR3 runs to 15 residues.

V and J are TRBV6-4 and TRBJ2-2; D is unresolved. Deletions cut 0 bases from V and 6 bases from J, with 5 bases between. This CDR3 has 13 residues. From germline, CDR1 is MRHNA and CDR2 SNTAGT. The CDR3 DNA reads as TGTGCCAGCAGTGACTCGAGCGCCGGGGAGCTGTTTTTT. It yields the protein CASSDSSAGELFF.

This chain connects TRBV15 to TRBJ2-1, with 7 bases fitting TRBD1. Germline CDR1 reads LNHNV; CDR2 reads YYDKDF (reference sequence). CDR3 length: 18 amino acids. Trimming removed 1 base from V and 1 base from J; junction bases left unmatched: 10. The CDR3 DNA reads as TGTGCCACCAGCAGAGGCTTACAGGGGTCCGGGTCCTACAATGAGCAGTTCTTC. Its translation is CATSRGLQGSGSYNEQFF.

This clone occurred once. This likely stems from a read error, as it lies one base from a far larger clone. Other DNA sequences in the same sample also yield this CDR3. This chain links TRBV7-3 with TRBJ2-1, with TRBD2 matching 7 bases. This CDR3 contains 13 residues. The germline gives CDR1 SGHTA, CDR2 FQGTGA. CDR3 coding DNA: TGCGCCAGCAGCTTTGGGACTAATAATGAGCAGTTCTTC. Translating it yields CASSFGTNNEQFF.

This rearrangement joins TRBV7-8 to TRBJ2-3; tentative D call: TRBD1 (5 bases). Germline values: CDR1 SGHVS, CDR2 FQNEAQ. The CDR3 loop spans 20 amino acids. V was pared by 2 bases and J by 0 bases, with 24 bases between. In nucleotides, the CDR3 is TGTGCCAGCAGCTTACGCGTAGGGGAATACAAGTCATCTAGCACAGATACGCAGTATTTT. Translation gives CASSLRVGEYKSSSTDTQYF.

The chain uses TRBV28 and TRBJ2-2; 9 bases agree with TRBD2. The CDR3 spans 18 residues. Germline loops: CDR1 MDHEN, CDR2 SYDVKM. Trimming removed 4 bases from V and 3 bases from J; junction bases left unmatched: 12. The CDR3 loop reads CASSSLVAGESYTGELFF. The CDR3 region has the DNA TGTGCCAGCAGTTCCCTAGTAGCGGGAGAATCGTACACCGGGGAGCTGTTTTTT.

This clone came up a few times. This may stem from a read error, because a much larger clone lies one nucleotide away. V and J are TRBV5-8 and TRBJ2-7, with D maybe TRBD1 (5 bases). Trimming left V 2 bases short and J 0 bases short, with 6 bases between. The CDR3 totals 13 residues. Germline V CDR1 and CDR2: SGHTS, YDEGEE. CDR3 DNA sequence: TGTGCCAGCAGCTTCCAGGGCTCCTACGAGCAGTACTTC. It is translated as CASSFQGSYEQYF.

A single count supports this clone. V and J are TRBV27 and TRBJ2-2; 8 bases map to TRBD2. The ends lost 7 bases at V and 0 bases at J; junction bases unmatched: 10. Germline CDR1 MNHEY, CDR2 SMNVEV (reference sequence). The CDR3 is 17 amino acids. CDR3 sequence: CASTPLAGLSNTGELFF. The CDR3 DNA reads TGTGCCAGCACCCCTCTAGCGGGCCTATCGAACACCGGGGAGCTGTTTTTT.

The chain carries TRBV5-8 and TRBJ1-1; D remains ambiguous. The CDR3 is made up of 13 amino acids. Germline CDR1 reads SGHTS; CDR2 reads YDEGEE. Deletions cut 0 bases from V and 9 bases from J, with 12 bases between. The CDR3 DNA follows: TGTGCCAGCAGCTTGGGGATAGGCTGGAAAGCTTTCTTT. Translation: CASSLGIGWKAFF.

Only a few counts were recorded for this clone. Other DNA variants within this sample encode the same CDR3. The rearrangement uses TRBV28 and TRBJ1-5; unclear D gene. Per the germline V gene, CDR1 is MDHEN and CDR2 is SYDVKM. V was cut by 5 bases and J by 4 bases, with 6 bases left in between. CDR3 length equals 12 residues. In DNA form, the CDR3 reads TGTGCCAGCAGTGTACAGAATCAGCCCCAGCATTTT. Translated: CASSVQNQPQHF.

This clone was picked up a small number of times. The genes are TRBV27 and TRBJ2-7; D perhaps matches TRBD1 (6 bases). The CDR3 sequence is 15 residues long. Germline V gene data show CDR1 as MNHEY and CDR2 as SMNVEV (reference sequence). With 0 bases removed from V and 3 bases from J, the gap between germline ends came to 12 bases. The CDR3 region is CASSLSLRTDYEQYF. The DNA of the CDR3 is TGTGCCAGCAGTTTATCTCTCAGGACAGACTACGAGCAGTACTTC.

A note on this clone: Different DNA sequences within this sample yield the same CDR3. The chain is built from TRBV6-4 and TRBJ2-1; no reliable D call. CDR1 is MRHNA and CDR2 is SNTAGT in the germline V gene. V shed 0 bases and J shed 5 bases, with 5 bases lying between them. The CDR3 runs to 13 residues. The DNA of the CDR3 is TGTGCCAGCAGTGACTCTTCGAACAATGAGCAGTTCTTC. Translated: CASSDSSNNEQFF.

As regards this clone: This may be a read error, as it is one base from a much larger clone. This sample also contains other DNA sequences that code for the same CDR3. The V and J genes are TRBV25-1 and TRBJ1-2; 8 nucleotides agree with TRBD1. CDR3 length: 15 residues. CDR1 MGHDK and CDR2 SYGVNS come from the germline V gene. The CDR3 DNA reads as TGTGCCAGCAGTGAATCCTCGGACAGGGTTTATGGTTACACCTTC. It is translated as CASSESSDRVYGYTF.

V usage is TRBV23-1 and J usage is TRBJ1-5; TRBD1 agrees at 7 bases. TRBV23-1 is an ORF for which the function is uncertain. This CDR3 spans 16 amino acids. With 11 bases clipped from V and 1 base from J, the junction kept 14 bases outside the gene matches. The CDR3 here is CAQNPHPRGSNQPQHF. CDR3 DNA: TGCGCCCAGAACCCTCACCCCAGGGGGAGCAATCAGCCCCAGCATTTT.

The chain couples TRBV7-2 to TRBJ2-5; no firm D call. The CDR3 extends over 15 amino acids. CDR1 is SGHTA, CDR2 FQGNSA, per germline. Trimming shortened V by 0 bases and J by 1 base, and 9 bases separated the two germline ends. CDR3 protein: CASSLARGPQETQYF. The CDR3 DNA is TGTGCCAGCAGCTTAGCGCGAGGACCCCAAGAGACCCAGTACTTC.

This clone was counted a few times. The chain joins TRBV5-6 to TRBJ1-5; 7 bases align to TRBD1. The germline V gene has CDR1 SGHDT and CDR2 YYEEEE. The ends lost 0 bases at V and 5 bases at J; junction bases unmatched: 2. The CDR3 runs to 14 residues. CDR3 sequence reads: CASSLGDRDQPQHF. In DNA form, the CDR3 reads TGTGCCAGCAGCTTGGGAGACAGGGATCAGCCCCAGCATTTT. The full variable domain, completed using reference TRBV5-6 and TRBJ1-5, is DAGVTQSPTHLIKTRGQQVTLRCSPKSGHDTVSWYQQALGQGPQFIFQYYEEEERQRGNFPDRFSGHQFPNYSSELNVNALLLGDSALYLCASSLGDRDQPQHFGDGTRLSIL.

J is TRBJ1-2 and V is TRBV5-1, with TRBD1 as a possible D gene (6 bases). The germline gives CDR1 SGHRS, CDR2 YFSETQ. V gave up 4 bases and J gave up 4 bases, with 11 bases separating them. The length of the CDR3 is 13 residues. As DNA, the CDR3 is TGCGCCAGCAGCGTCAGGGGAGTCTATGGCTACACCTTC. It specifies CASSVRGVYGYTF.

The chain uses TRBV9 and TRBJ2-1, with 13 positions matching TRBD2. Unmatched junction bases numbered 5, after V lost 3 bases and J lost 5 bases. The germline V gene encodes CDR1 SGDLS and CDR2 YYNGEE. CDR3 length: 16 amino acids. CDR3 sequence reads: CASSAHGLAGDNEQFF. Written as DNA, the CDR3 is TGTGCCAGCAGCGCCCACGGACTAGCGGGAGACAATGAGCAGTTCTTC.

The J gene is TRBJ2-7, the V gene TRBV7-2; 9 bases align to TRBD2. The CDR3 covers 15 residues. In germline, CDR1 is SGHTA, CDR2 FQGNSA. V trimming: 2 bases; J trimming: 5 bases; junction bases outside the gene matches: 7. DNA of the CDR3: TGTGCCAGCAGCTTAATTAGCGGGAGTTCGGACGAGCAGTACTTC. This codes for CASSLISGSSDEQYF.

The rearrangement joins TRBV13 to TRBJ2-1, with TRBD2 matching 14 bases. V trimming: 5 bases; J trimming: 8 bases; junction bases outside the gene matches: 11. The CDR3 runs to 17 residues. Germline V lookup: CDR1 PRHDT, CDR2 FYEKMQ (reference sequence). The CDR3 region has the DNA TGTGCCAGCAGCAAGCTTTCCGGGACTAGCGGGAGCGATGAGCAGTTCTTC. This codes for CASSKLSGTSGSDEQFF.

This clone was counted only a few times. A far larger clone is a single base away, which makes a read error likely. Other DNA sequences of this sample code for an identical CDR3. The chain carries TRBV7-9 and TRBJ2-7; no clear D gene. Trimming took off 3 bases at V and 2 bases at J, with 14 bases between the two ends. This CDR3 spans 15 amino acids. Germline CDR1 and CDR2: SEHNR and FQNEAQ (reference sequence). The CDR3 protein is CASSFLRYSPYEQYF. CDR3 bases: TGTGCCAGCAGCTTCCTCCGCTACTCACCCTACGAGCAGTACTTC. Based on the CDR3 plus reference TRBV7-9 and TRBJ2-7, the full variable domain is DTGVSQNPRHKITKRGQNVTFRCDPISEHNRLYWYRQTLGQGPEFLTYFQNEAQLEKSRLLSDRFSAERPKGSFSTLEIQRTEQGDSAMYLCASSFLRYSPYEQYFGPGTRLTVT.

The chain couples TRBV6-4 to TRBJ2-2; D remains unclear. This CDR3 comprises 16 residues. Germline CDR1 is MRHNA and CDR2 is SNTAGT. V gave up 3 bases and J gave up 0 bases, with 11 bases separating them. The CDR3 loop reads CASSESWGSNTGELFF. In DNA form, the CDR3 reads TGTGCCAGCAGTGAGTCGTGGGGATCGAACACCGGGGAGCTGTTTTTT.

V usage is TRBV7-9 and J usage is TRBJ1-5; a weak D match, TRBD1 (5 bases). V lost 6 bases and J 3 bases, leaving 12 bases between the germline ends. The CDR3 contains 14 residues. Per germline, CDR1 SEHNR and CDR2 FQNEAQ (reference sequence). The CDR3 DNA sequence: TGTGCCAGCAGTACAGGAGGGTACAATCAGCCCCAGCATTTT. Its protein product is CASSTGGYNQPQHF.

This clone is a singleton in its sample. The rearrangement links TRBV5-1 to TRBJ2-6; no clear D. Germline V gene sequence: CDR1 SGHRS, CDR2 YFSETQ. With 9 bases removed from V and 3 bases from J, the gap between germline ends came to 13 bases. This CDR3 has 14 residues. CDR3 nucleotides: TGCGCCACAGCGCCTGGGGATGGGGCCAACGTCCTGACTTTC. Amino acid sequence: CATAPGDGANVLTF.